The 12 T cell receptor beta chains listed next were all sequenced from one sample in a study of cytomegalovirus exposure and HLA in healthy donors. The PCR used 60 Vbeta and 13 Jbeta primers. Profiling relied on immunoSEQ multiplex PCR, and the TCRdb table lists in-frame clones only, not all of them. The sample holds 200,000 to 250,000 clones, 82% seen once. The specimen sequenced was PBMCs. The receptors shown here come from a middle-aged woman in good health and CMV-seronegative.

This chain uses TRBV6-6 with TRBJ2-5; 9 nucleotides align to TRBD2. CDR1 and CDR2 from the germline V gene are MNHNY and SVGAGI (reference sequence). The CDR3 sequence is 15 residues long. V shed 2 bases, J shed 2 bases, and the junction held 3 bases outside the gene matches. The CDR3 coding sequence is TGTGCCAGCAGTTACAAGCGGGGGGCTCAAGAGACCCAGTACTTC. Protein sequence: CASSYKRGAQETQYF.

The genes are TRBV11-3 and TRBJ2-2; 7 positions match TRBD1. Germline V gene lookup returns CDR1 SGHNT and CDR2 YENEEA. The CDR3 runs 15 residues. Trimming at V came to 4 bases and at J to 1 base, leaving 3 bases not matched to a gene. For the CDR3, the DNA is TGTGCCAGCAGCTACCACAGGGGGAACACCGGGGAGCTGTTTTTT. Translation: CASSYHRGNTGELFF.

V and J are TRBV28 and TRBJ1-2; perhaps TRBD1 as D (6 bases). In germline, CDR1 is MDHEN, CDR2 SYDVKM. The CDR3 extends over 14 amino acids. V was shortened by 10 bases and J by 7 bases, with 22 bases between the two germline ends. The CDR3: CATAWGGLRSGYTF. DNA for the CDR3: TGTGCCACCGCGTGGGGGGGGCTAAGGAGTGGCTACACCTTC.

This clone occurred a few times. The chain joins TRBV6-5 to TRBJ1-6; the D is unclear. Trimming left V 4 bases short and J 7 bases short, with 5 bases between. The CDR3 totals 12 residues. Germline lookup yields CDR1 MNHEY and CDR2 SVGAGI. For the CDR3, the DNA is TGTGCCAGCAGTTTACGGAATTCACCCCTCCACTTT. Translating it yields CASSLRNSPLHF.

The chain joins TRBV7-9 to TRBJ1-6, with 9 bases aligning to TRBD1. CDR1 and CDR2 (germline): SEHNR, FQNEAQ (reference sequence). The CDR3 runs to 16 residues. J lost 7 bases, V lost 5 bases, and 9 bases had no gene match. CDR3 residues: CASSPFGQGNNSPLHF. CDR3 nucleotides: TGTGCCAGCAGCCCTTTCGGACAGGGGAACAATTCACCCCTCCACTTT.

This chain connects TRBV5-1 to TRBJ2-1, with a weak D call TRBD2 (5 bases). This CDR3 comprises 13 residues. The V end was cut by 6 bases, the J end by 4 bases, with 11 bases between. The germline CDR1 and CDR2 sequences are SGHRS and YFSETQ. The CDR3 coding sequence is TGCGCCAGCAACAGAGGGCAATACAATGAGCAGTTCTTC. It specifies CASNRGQYNEQFF.

The table lists this clone with a few counts. This rearrangement joins TRBV29-1 to TRBJ1-2; D remains ambiguous. The CDR3 has 13 residues. Germline CDR1 is SQVTM and CDR2 is ANQGSEA. The germline V and J ends were trimmed by 7 bases and 7 bases, with 19 bases remaining between them. CDR3 amino acids: CSGEDAVAFGYTF. CDR3 DNA: TGCAGCGGGGAGGACGCCGTCGCCTTTGGCTACACCTTC.

DNA of the CDR3: TGTGCCAGCAGCTTGGTTGGGGGGGGCACAGATACGCAGTATTTT. Its protein product is CASSLVGGGTDTQYF. This chain joins TRBV13 and TRBJ2-3; 7 bases map to TRBD2. Looked up from germline, CDR1 is PRHDT and CDR2 is FYEKMQ (reference sequence). The CDR3 is made up of 15 amino acids. The J segment lost 1 base and the V segment lost 3 bases, leaving 4 bases of the junction unmatched.

The CDR3 protein is CASSFTHGGNQPQHF. CDR3 nucleotide sequence: TGTGCCAGCAGTTTTACCCACGGGGGCAATCAGCCCCAGCATTTT. This chain uses TRBV28 with TRBJ1-5; no firm D call. V was cut by 3 bases and J by 2 bases, with 11 bases left in between. Germline V gene data show CDR1 as MDHEN and CDR2 as SYDVKM. This CDR3 spans 15 amino acids.

With respect to this clone: A junction boundary mismatches the germline segment, possibly from a read error. The rearrangement joins TRBV2 to TRBJ1-1; D gene unclear. This CDR3 is 14 amino acids long. Germline CDR1 SNHLY, CDR2 FYNNEI. DNA for the CDR3: TGTGCCAGCACTGAAGAGAGAATGAACACTGAAGCTTTCTTT. Amino acids: CASTEERMNTEAFF.

This clone appeared a single time. The chain combines TRBV14 with TRBJ1-4; D not resolved. This CDR3 contains 18 residues. The V end was cut by 4 bases, the J end by 8 bases, with 26 bases between. In germline, CDR1 is SGHDN, CDR2 FVKESK. For the CDR3, the DNA is TGTGCCAGCAGCCCGACCACCGACTCACTCCTTTCCGGGGAAAAACTGTTTTTT. This encodes CASSPTTDSLLSGEKLFF.

The rearrangement links TRBV6-5 to TRBJ1-5; TRBD1 might be the D (6 bases). This CDR3 comprises 15 residues. V gave up 6 bases and J gave up 0 bases, with 12 bases separating them. Germline V CDR1 and CDR2: MNHEY, SVGAGI. The CDR3 here is CASRLTGNSNQPQHF. The CDR3 bases are TGTGCCAGCAGACTAACAGGGAATAGCAATCAGCCCCAGCATTTT.